The clone carrying this TCR beta chain was seen only a few times. Its antigen remains unknown. Time point specified: newly diagnosed GD, antithyroid drugs for less than 3 months. The TCR library was prepared using RNA isolated from PBMCs. Libraries of TCR beta came from iRepertoire HTBI primers plus Arm-PCR of CDR3 regions. TCRdb analysed the multiplex PCR reads with MiXCR anew, one entry per CDR3 protein. The sample lists roughly 500,000 distinct CDR3 sequences, less than 15% occurring once. This record comes from a study of regulatory T cells in long-lasting Graves disease. Study results and caveats: There was favoring of TRBV28, TRBJ1-2 and TRBJ2-5 in persistent disease.

CDR1 is SGHVS, CDR2 FQNEAQ, per germline. The trim removed 5 bases at V and 2 bases at J, leaving 6 bases unmatched. The CDR3 has 15 amino acids. These data also featured in a second study, about T cells in Graves' hyperthyroidism and ophthalmopathy.

This clonotype was obtained from a woman between 50 and 59 years old with Graves disease. The chain recombines TRBV7-8 with TRBJ2-3; 8 bases fit TRBD2. This specimen consisted of peripheral blood mononuclear cells (PBMCs), obtained at new diagnosis, from a patient treated with antithyroid drugs. The CDR3 sequence is CASSPPGLVTDTQYF. CDR3 DNA sequence: TGTGCCAGCAGCCCGCCGGGACTAGTCACAGATACGCAGTATTTT.